This TCR beta chain was recorded in a study of control samples from healthy donors and cancer patients. Repertoires were generated with immunoSEQ multiplex PCR, while TCRdb's copy carries only in-frame clones and drops some. The table lists around 57,000 clones, more than 85% of them singletons. The CDR3 has 15 amino acids. Losses at the gene ends were 0 bases for V and 3 bases for J; bases not matched to a gene: 2. CDR1 and CDR2 (germline): SGDLS, YYNGEE. The sample was PBMCs. This chain links TRBV9 with TRBJ2-5, with 10 bases matching TRBD2. The clonotype originates from a man aged 25 to 45 with colorectal cancer. This CDR3 reads CASSVGGLAEETQYF. DNA of the CDR3: TGTGCCAGCAGCGTAGGCGGACTAGCGGAAGAGACCCAGTACTTC. Complete variable domain (other parts from reference TRBV9 and TRBJ2-5): DSGVTQTPKHLITATGQRVTLRCSPRSGDLSVYWYQQSLDQGLQFLIQYYNGEERAKGNILERFSAQQFPDLHSELNLSSLELGDSALYFCASSVGGLAEETQYFGPGTRLLVL.